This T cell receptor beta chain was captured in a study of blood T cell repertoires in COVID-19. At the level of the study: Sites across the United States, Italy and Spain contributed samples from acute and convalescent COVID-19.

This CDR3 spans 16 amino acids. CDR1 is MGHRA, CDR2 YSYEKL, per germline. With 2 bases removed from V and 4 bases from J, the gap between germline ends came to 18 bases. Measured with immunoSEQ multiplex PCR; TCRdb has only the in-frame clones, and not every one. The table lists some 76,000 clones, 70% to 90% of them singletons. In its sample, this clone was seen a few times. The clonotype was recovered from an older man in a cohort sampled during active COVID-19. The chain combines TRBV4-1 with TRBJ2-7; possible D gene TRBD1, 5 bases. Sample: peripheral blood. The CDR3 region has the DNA TGCGCCAGCAGCCAAATAGAACAGGCAGGGTGGTACGAGCAGTACTTC. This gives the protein CASSQIEQAGWYEQYF.